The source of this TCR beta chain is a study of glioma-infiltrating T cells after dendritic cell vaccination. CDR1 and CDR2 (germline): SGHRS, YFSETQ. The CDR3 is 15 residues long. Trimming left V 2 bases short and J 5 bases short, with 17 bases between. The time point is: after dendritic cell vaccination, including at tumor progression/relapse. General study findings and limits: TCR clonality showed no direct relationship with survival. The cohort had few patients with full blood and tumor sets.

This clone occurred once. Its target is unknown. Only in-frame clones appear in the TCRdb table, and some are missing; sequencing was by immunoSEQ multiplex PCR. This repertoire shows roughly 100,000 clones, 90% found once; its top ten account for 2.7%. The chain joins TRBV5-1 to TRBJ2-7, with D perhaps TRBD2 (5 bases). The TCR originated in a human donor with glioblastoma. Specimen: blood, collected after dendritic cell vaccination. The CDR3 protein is CASSLRAGSPNEQYF. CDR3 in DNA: TGCGCCAGCAGCTTACGGGCGGGTAGCCCCAACGAGCAGTACTTC.